The 29 T cell receptor beta chains given below trace back to one sample, sequenced in a study of molecular identifiers for immune sequencing clone quantification. From the PCR reads, TCRdb called clonotypes with MiXCR, one entry per CDR3 protein. The sample consists of 40,000 or so distinct CDR3 sequences, 19% of them appearing once. The sequencing input was naive CD8+ T cells from blood, with Jurkat cell RNA spiked in. Subset reported: FACS-sorted CD8+CD4-CCR7+CD45RA+ naive T cells. All receptors come from a human donor in good health. Some libraries in this study had Jurkat cell RNA spiked in.

This clonotype was seen just once. The genes are TRBV2 and TRBJ1-4, with D possibly being TRBD1 (6 bases). CDR3 length: 14 amino acids. Trimming cost V 5 bases and J 4 bases, with 11 bases left between them. Germline CDR1 reads SNHLY; CDR2 reads FYNNEI. The CDR3 is CASSWGQNNEKLFF. The CDR3, as DNA: TGTGCCAGCAGTTGGGGGCAAAATAATGAAAAACTGTTTTTT.

This clonotype was observed at least ten times. The gene calls are TRBV19 and TRBJ1-1; D gene uncertain. The V end was cut by 3 bases, the J end by 0 bases, with 8 bases between. Germline V lookup: CDR1 LNHDA, CDR2 SQIVND (reference sequence). This CDR3 has 14 residues. CDR3 residues: CASSMYGMNTEAFF. The CDR3 nucleotides read TGTGCCAGTAGTATGTACGGGATGAACACTGAAGCTTTCTTT.

This clonotype was detected ten times or more. The chain employs TRBV7-9 and TRBJ2-7; D may be TRBD1 or TRBD2 (5 bases each). The germline CDR1 and CDR2 sequences are SEHNR and FQNEAQ (reference sequence). This CDR3 spans 15 amino acids. V lost 5 bases, J lost 2 bases, and 16 bases lay in between. The CDR3 spells CASSLSGARAYEQYF. The CDR3 coding sequence is TGTGCCAGCAGCCTCTCCGGGGCTCGGGCCTACGAGCAGTACTTC.

This clonotype appeared many times. The rearrangement uses TRBV12-3 or TRBV12-4 and TRBJ1-2; 9 bases are shared with TRBD1. V was clipped by 0 bases and J by 2 bases; unmatched bases: 10. The length of the CDR3 is 18 residues. CDR3 bases: TGTGCCAGCAGTTTAGCCCGGGGGGCGGGACAGGGAAACTATGGCTACACCTTC. It translates to CASSLARGAGQGNYGYTF.

This clonotype has a count of ten or more. The chain is built from TRBV6-5 and TRBJ2-7, with TRBD1 identical over 8 bases. The CDR3 is made up of 14 amino acids. Trimming cost V 2 bases and J 3 bases; bases outside gene matches: 3. CDR1 and CDR2 from the germline V gene are MNHEY and SVGAGI. The CDR3 nucleotides are TGTGCCAGCAGTTACCGGACAGGGATCTACGAGCAGTACTTC. Translation gives CASSYRTGIYEQYF.

This clonotype was counted ten times or more. This rearrangement joins TRBV9 to TRBJ2-7, with TRBD2 matching 7 bases. Germline values: CDR1 SGDLS, CDR2 YYNGEE. V trimming: 3 bases; J trimming: 4 bases; junction bases outside the gene matches: 4. The CDR3 loop spans 13 amino acids. In DNA form, the CDR3 reads TGTGCCAGCAGCGGGGGGGGGGTTTACGAGCAGTACTTC. Amino acids: CASSGGGVYEQYF.

This clonotype was counted many times. The rearrangement uses TRBV9 and TRBJ2-3; D is ambiguous. Germline-derived CDR1 and CDR2 are SGDLS and YYNGEE. This CDR3 is built from 14 residues. V dropped 0 bases and J dropped 0 bases, with 5 bases sitting between them. This chain's CDR3 is CASSVEVSTDTQYF. The DNA for the CDR3 is TGTGCCAGCAGCGTAGAGGTCAGCACAGATACGCAGTATTTT. The full variable domain, in which reference TRBV9 and TRBJ2-3 provide the parts outside the CDR3, is DSGVTQTPKHLITATGQRVTLRCSPRSGDLSVYWYQQSLDQGLQFLIQYYNGEERAKGNILERFSAQQFPDLHSELNLSSLELGDSALYFCASSVEVSTDTQYFGPGTRLTVL.

This clonotype was recorded many times. The V call is TRBV13, the J call TRBJ2-5, with D possibly matching TRBD2 (5 bases). V was shortened by 3 bases and J by 1 base, with 12 bases between the two germline ends. The germline V gene has CDR1 PRHDT and CDR2 FYEKMQ (reference sequence). The CDR3 is made up of 15 amino acids. CDR3 sequence (DNA): TGTGCCAGCAGCTTCTTATTTCGGGGCCAAGAGACCCAGTACTTC. Encoded protein: CASSFLFRGQETQYF.

There are many counts of this clonotype. V gene TRBV5-6 combines with J gene TRBJ1-1; D is ambiguous. V was cut by 6 bases and J by 0 bases, with 18 bases left in between. The CDR3 consists of 16 residues. The germline gives CDR1 SGHDT, CDR2 YYEEEE. The CDR3 nucleotides are TGTGCCAGCACCGACGCAATGGGTCGTATGAACACTGAAGCTTTCTTT. Amino acid sequence: CASTDAMGRMNTEAFF.

This clonotype was counted at least ten times. The rearrangement joins TRBV6-5 to TRBJ1-5; tentatively, D is TRBD1 (5 bases). Trimming pared 8 bases from V and 2 bases from J, leaving 22 bases between. Germline CDR1 is MNHEY and CDR2 is SVGAGI. CDR3 size: 17 residues. This CDR3 reads CASLRGKRQIGNQPQHF. CDR3 nucleotides: TGTGCCAGCCTCCGGGGTAAAAGACAGATTGGCAATCAGCCCCAGCATTTT.

A word on this clonotype: A much larger clone differs from this one at a single base, so this may be a read error. The V and J genes are TRBV6-2 or TRBV6-3 and TRBJ1-6; no clear D. Germline CDR1 is MNHEY and CDR2 is SVGEGT. Between the trimmed V and J ends, which lost 5 bases and 8 bases, there was a span of 22 bases. This CDR3 is built from 17 residues. This chain's CDR3 is CASSRDRTSALDSPLHF. The CDR3 region has the DNA TGTGCCAGCAGTCGAGACCGGACTTCGGCCCTCGATTCACCCCTCCACTTT.

This clonotype was found a few times. Just one base apart from a much larger clone, this may be a read error. The CDR3 DNA reads TGTGCCGGCAGCTTAGGATCTAGCGGGGTCGATGAGCAGTTCTTC. This gives the protein CAGSLGSSGVDEQFF. This chain connects TRBV11-2 to TRBJ2-1, with TRBD2 matching 9 bases. Per the germline V gene, CDR1 is SGHAT and CDR2 is FQNNGV. This CDR3 contains 15 residues.

This clonotype appeared many times. This chain joins TRBV30 and TRBJ1-1; no clear D. The ends were cut back, 4 bases at V and 0 bases at J, with 9 bases in the middle. The CDR3 length is 13 residues. The germline gives CDR1 GTSNPN, CDR2 SVGIG (reference sequence). CDR3 loop: CAWINVMNTEAFF. The CDR3 region has the DNA TGTGCCTGGATCAATGTAATGAACACTGAAGCTTTCTTT. The full variable domain, rest sourced from reference TRBV30 and TRBJ1-1, is SQTIHQWPATLVQPVGSPLSLECTVEGTSNPNLYWYRQAAGRGLQLLFYSVGIGQISSEVPQNLSASRPQDRQFILSSKKLLLSDSGFYLCAWINVMNTEAFFGQGTRLTVV.

Concerning this clonotype itself: This may arise from a read error, as a much more abundant clone is one base away. This chain links TRBV20-1 with TRBJ2-1, with D perhaps TRBD1 (6 bases). Per the germline V gene, CDR1 is DFQATT and CDR2 is SNEGSKA (reference sequence). The CDR3 loop spans 14 amino acids. The CDR3 protein is CSASLAGWDNEQLF. The CDR3, as DNA: TGCAGTGCTTCCCTGGCGGGCTGGGACAATGAGCAGCTCTTC.

This clonotype came up many times. The J gene is TRBJ2-2, the V gene TRBV28, with TRBD1 matching 11 bases. Germline V gives CDR1 MDHEN, CDR2 SYDVKM. V was clipped by 4 bases and J by 0 bases; unmatched bases: 4. The CDR3 is 17 amino acids. The chain's CDR3 is CASSSMDRGPNTGELFF. The CDR3 nucleotides are TGTGCCAGCAGTTCCATGGACAGGGGGCCGAACACCGGGGAGCTGTTTTTT.

This clonotype was picked up one time. Sequence at one end of the junction differs from germline and may be a read error. The J gene is TRBJ2-3, the V gene TRBV29-1; D gene ambiguous. Per germline, CDR1 SQVTM and CDR2 ANQGSEA. The CDR3 is made up of 14 amino acids. CDR3 amino acids: CSVVDWRSTDTQYF. CDR3 nucleotide sequence: TGCAGCGTTGTTGATTGGCGGAGCACTGATACGCAGTATTTT.

Ten or more counts support this clonotype. The rearrangement uses TRBV5-6 and TRBJ2-3, with D perhaps matching TRBD1 (6 bases). V was clipped by 4 bases and J by 2 bases, with 14 bases between them. There are 15 residues in the CDR3. Germline CDR1 reads SGHDT; CDR2 reads YYEEEE. Written as DNA, the CDR3 is TGTGCCAGCAGCATAGGACAGAAACTCACAGATACGCAGTATTTT. Amino acid sequence: CASSIGQKLTDTQYF.

This clonotype was detected many times. The V call is TRBV14, the J call TRBJ2-7; D may be TRBD2 (7 bases). The CDR3 runs to 16 residues. V was cut by 0 bases and J by 3 bases, with 15 bases left in between. Germline assignment: CDR1 SGHDN and CDR2 FVKESK. CDR3 protein: CASSQDPRGARYEQYF. The CDR3 DNA follows: TGTGCCAGCAGCCAAGACCCCCGGGGGGCTCGCTACGAGCAGTACTTC.

Ten or more counts support this clonotype. The genes are TRBV2 and TRBJ2-5; D is uncertain. Between the trimmed V and J ends, which lost 2 bases and 1 base, there was a span of 8 bases. CDR1 SNHLY and CDR2 FYNNEI come from the germline V gene. The CDR3 loop spans 14 amino acids. As DNA, the CDR3 is TGTGCCAGCAGTGAACAGGCAGGCCAAGAGACCCAGTACTTC. It specifies CASSEQAGQETQYF.

This clonotype was detected ten times or more. The chain combines TRBV19 with TRBJ2-1; D unclear. Germline V lookup: CDR1 LNHDA, CDR2 SQIVND (reference sequence). The CDR3 extends over 14 amino acids. The ends were cut back, 5 bases at V and 4 bases at J, with 12 bases in the middle. The CDR3, as DNA: TGTGCCAGTAGTCTGCAAGGATCTTACAATGAGCAGTTCTTC. Protein: CASSLQGSYNEQFF.

This clonotype was recorded at least ten times. As DNA, the CDR3 is TGTGCCAGCAGTGAAGGTCAGGGGGCGACCTGGAACATTCAGTACTTC. Translation gives CASSEGQGATWNIQYF. The rearrangement links TRBV2 to TRBJ2-4; 8 positions match TRBD1. The junction had 9 bases not matched to a gene; V was cut back by 1 base and J by 7 bases. From germline, CDR1 is SNHLY and CDR2 FYNNEI. The CDR3 is 16 amino acids.

This clonotype was counted ten times or more. The V gene is TRBV24-1, the J gene TRBJ2-3; D remains ambiguous. Trimming pared 2 bases from V and 0 bases from J, leaving 11 bases between. The CDR3 covers 16 residues. Germline CDR1 and CDR2: KGHDR and SFDVKD. In DNA form, the CDR3 reads TGTGCCACCAGTGATTCTACGCGGATTAGCACAGATACGCAGTATTTT. Translating it yields CATSDSTRISTDTQYF.

On this clonotype: One junction end disagrees with the germline gene, perhaps due to a read error. V and J are TRBV23-1 and TRBJ2-3, with D unresolved. TRBV23-1 is designated an ORF whose function remains uncertain. This CDR3 comprises 13 residues. The CDR3 DNA reads TGCGCCGGCAATGGTTACTTCACAGATACGCAGTACTTT. This codes for CAGNGYFTDTQYF.

To note about this clonotype: The conserved closing phenylalanine or tryptophan is absent in this CDR3, likely reflecting a read error. This chain uses TRBV12-3 or TRBV12-4 with TRBJ1-1; no definite D call. V gave up 3 bases and J gave up 3 bases, with 11 bases separating them. The CDR3 is 14 amino acids. The CDR3 DNA sequence: TGTGCCAGCAGTTTCAACGGTTTGGACACTGAAGCTTTCCTT. It yields the protein CASSFNGLDTEAFL.

There are many counts of this clonotype. The J gene is TRBJ1-5, the V gene TRBV7-9; 10 positions agree with TRBD1. Trimming removed 3 bases from V and 7 bases from J; junction bases left unmatched: 6. The CDR3 totals 15 residues. Germline V lookup: CDR1 SEHNR, CDR2 FQNEAQ (reference sequence). CDR3 bases: TGTGCCAGCAGCTTGGACAGGGGGGTTTCACAGCCCCAGCATTTT. As protein: CASSLDRGVSQPQHF.

This clonotype was seen at least ten times. J is TRBJ2-1 and V is TRBV20-1; TRBD2 matches at 9 bases. CDR3 length equals 15 residues. Germline V gene sequence: CDR1 DFQATT, CDR2 SNEGSKA (reference sequence). V gave up 3 bases and J gave up 4 bases; unmatched junction bases: 7. The CDR3 DNA sequence: TGCAGTGCTAGGACGGGACTAGCAGATTACAATGAGCAGTTCTTC. Translated, it gives CSARTGLADYNEQFF.

This clonotype was recorded many times. The chain recombines TRBV11-2 with TRBJ2-1, with 10 bases aligning to TRBD2. J was trimmed by 4 bases and V by 2 bases; bases with no gene match: 8. The V gene's germline CDR1 is SGHAT and CDR2 FQNNGV. The CDR3 totals 17 residues. This CDR3 is CASSLNPGTSVYNEQFF. CDR3 coding DNA: TGTGCCAGCAGCTTAAACCCCGGGACTAGCGTTTACAATGAGCAGTTCTTC.

On this clonotype itself: A single base separates this from a much larger clone, so it may be a read error. This chain uses TRBV27 with TRBJ2-1; D gene unclear. From germline, CDR1 is MNHEY and CDR2 SMNVEV (reference sequence). CDR3 length: 14 amino acids. The CDR3, as DNA: TGTGCCAGCAGTTTATTTAGCTCCTACAATGAGCGGTTCTTC. It translates to CASSLFSSYNERFF.

This clonotype was seen ten or more times. The CDR3 DNA reads TGTGCCAGCAGCTTAGAGGCAGGGAACACTGAAGCTTTCTTT. It encodes CASSLEAGNTEAFF. The rearrangement links TRBV7-6 to TRBJ1-1; no clear D. This CDR3 is 14 amino acids long. In germline, CDR1 is SGHVS, CDR2 FNYEAQ. The V gene lost 1 base and the J gene lost 1 base, with 7 bases spanning the gap.